This T cell receptor beta chain was recovered during a study of post-analysis software for immune sequencing data. Study-wide background: Both relapsing-remitting and secondary progressive multiple sclerosis featured among the disease courses, as did progressive-relapsing multiple sclerosis.

V dropped 0 bases and J dropped 4; count of bases not matched to a gene: 2. Per the germline V gene, CDR1 is LNHNV and CDR2 is YYDKDF (reference sequence). CDR3 length equals 15 residues. General study points: In multiple sclerosis, normalized Chao1 diversity was significantly below that of controls. Clustering by F measure revealed strong co-clustering among samples prepared together in one batch. TRBV segments more frequent in patients than in controls numbered several and included TRBV5-6, TRBV5-1 and TRBV20-1.

Presence of unique molecular identifiers characterized the TCR beta cDNA libraries. T cells numbering about 0.85 to 11 million yielded cDNA molecules that totaled approximately 500,000. TCRdb called the PCR reads again in MiXCR, with one record for every CDR3 protein. The sample has some 890,000 distinct CDR3 sequences; roughly 50% are singletons. This clonotype has just a few counts. Antigen unknown. Sequencing was performed on blood. The receptor was isolated from a girl aged 5-17 years with multiple sclerosis. The chain is built from TRBV15 and TRBJ2-7; 11 bases are a match to TRBD2. CDR3: CATSRDTSGSYEQYF. CDR3 sequence (DNA): TGTGCCACCAGCAGAGATACTAGCGGGAGTTACGAGCAGTACTTC.